The next 21 T cell receptor beta chains were all read from a single sample in a study of Ad26.COV2.S vaccination and SARS-CoV-2 variants. Assay used: immunoSEQ multiplex PCR; TCRdb lists only in-frame clones, some missing. The sample shows over 400,000 clones, 92% of them seen only once. The treatment: some 20 received Ad26.COV2.S at low or high dose, single or two shots; roughly five received placebo; per-sample allocation not given. Samples were taken on day 63 after the first vaccine or placebo injection. Sequencing was performed on peripheral blood, taken in a trial of Ad26.COV2.S vaccine versus placebo. Every receptor here comes from a person between 18 and 59 years old who received the Ad26.COV2.S COVID-19 vaccine or a placebo.

The gene calls are TRBV19 and TRBJ2-1; D is unclear. Looked up from germline, CDR1 is LNHDA and CDR2 is SQIVND (reference sequence). This CDR3 comprises 12 residues. The ends were cut back, 5 bases at V and 4 bases at J, with 6 bases in the middle. The CDR3 DNA sequence: TGTGCCAGTAGTTCAGGATACAATGAGCAGTTCTTC. Translated: CASSSGYNEQFF.

CDR3 amino acids: CASSLPGGGNEQFF. The CDR3 DNA is TGTGCCAGCAGCCTACCAGGGGGTGGGAATGAGCAGTTCTTC. This sequence joins TRBV3-1 (or the pseudogene TRBV3-2) and TRBJ2-1; 7 positions match TRBD1. J gave up 7 bases and V 4 bases, and 7 bases lay outside the gene matches. There are 14 residues in the CDR3. Germline V gives CDR1 LGHDT, CDR2 YNNKEL (reference sequence).

The V and J genes are TRBV25-1 and TRBJ2-3, with D tentatively TRBD1 or TRBD2 (5 bases each). The germline CDR1 and CDR2 sequences are MGHDK and SYGVNS. The CDR3 spans 13 residues. V was clipped by 3 bases and J by 6 bases, with 10 bases between them. The DNA of the CDR3 is TGTGCCAGCAGTGACCGTTGGGACGATACGCAGTATTTT. As protein: CASSDRWDDTQYF.

The V and J genes are TRBV5-1 and TRBJ1-1; weak D call: TRBD1 (5 bases). Per the germline V gene, CDR1 is SGHRS and CDR2 is YFSETQ. This CDR3 has 14 residues. V was cut by 2 bases and J by 1 base, with 9 bases left in between. In DNA, the CDR3 is TGCGCCAGCAGCTTTGCAGGGCCGAACACTGAAGCTTTCTTT. Protein: CASSFAGPNTEAFF.

The chain combines TRBV7-2 with TRBJ1-1; D unclear. With 0 bases removed from V and 0 bases from J, the gap between germline ends came to 8 bases. CDR1 is SGHTA and CDR2 is FQGNSA in the germline V gene. The CDR3 is made up of 15 amino acids. The CDR3 reads CASSLAVGMNTEAFF. The CDR3 DNA reads TGTGCCAGCAGCTTAGCGGTAGGGATGAACACTGAAGCTTTCTTT.

About this clone: One end of the junction varies from germline; a read error may be responsible. V usage is TRBV6-1 and J usage is TRBJ2-7, with 9 bases matching TRBD1. The CDR3 length is 14 residues. CDR1 and CDR2 (germline): MNHNS, SASEGT. The chain's CDR3 is CASNERGQGYEQYF. The CDR3 DNA sequence: TGTGCCAGCAATGAACGGGGACAGGGCTACGAGCAGTACTTC.

This CDR3 is CASSHRRPHEQFF. CDR3 coding DNA: TGTGCCAGCAGCCATCGACGCCCCCATGAGCAGTTCTTC. J is TRBJ2-1 and V is TRBV3-1 (or the pseudogene TRBV3-2), with D hard to call. This CDR3 has 13 amino acids. The V and J ends lost 3 bases and 8 bases respectively, with 11 bases between them. The germline CDR1 and CDR2 sequences are LGHDT and YNNKEL (reference sequence).

V is TRBV28 and J is TRBJ1-5, with D maybe TRBD1 (5 bases). This CDR3 spans 14 amino acids. V lost 6 bases to trimming and J lost 8 bases, with 17 bases between them. CDR1 MDHEN and CDR2 SYDVKM come from the germline V gene. The CDR3 spells CASSAGQGGEPQHF. The CDR3 nucleotides read TGTGCCAGCAGCGCGGGGCAGGGCGGGGAGCCCCAGCATTTT.

This chain uses TRBV4-1 with TRBJ2-1; TRBD1 matches at 10 bases. The germline V gene has CDR1 MGHRA and CDR2 YSYEKL. This CDR3 has 17 amino acids. V lost 3 bases and J lost 8; bases outside the gene matches: 13. The CDR3 loop is CASSQLTTGGAFYEQFF. For the CDR3, the DNA is TGCGCCAGCAGCCAGCTGACGACAGGGGGCGCTTTCTATGAGCAGTTCTTC.

V usage is TRBV18 and J usage is TRBJ1-1; D gene unclear. This CDR3 spans 13 amino acids. The V gene lost 1 base and the J gene lost 8 bases, with 11 bases spanning the gap. CDR1 and CDR2 from the germline V gene are KGHSH and LQKENI. DNA for the CDR3: TGTGCCAGCTCACCACAATGGGGAGACGAAGCTTTCTTT. Its protein is CASSPQWGDEAFF.

This clone was seen once. J is TRBJ1-2 and V is TRBV7-9; D is possibly TRBD1 (5 bases). The CDR3 is 14 residues long. With 3 bases removed from V and 2 bases from J, the gap between germline ends came to 10 bases. Per the germline V gene, CDR1 is SEHNR and CDR2 is FQNEAQ (reference sequence). CDR3 sequence reads: CASSLDTSNYGYTF. In nucleotides, the CDR3 is TGTGCCAGCAGCTTGGACACCTCGAACTATGGCTACACCTTC.

CDR3 nucleotide sequence: TGTGCCAGCAGTGACCCTAGCGGGGATACCTACGAGCAGTACTTC. Residues: CASSDPSGDTYEQYF. V is TRBV6-2 or TRBV6-3 and J is TRBJ2-7; 9 nucleotides align to TRBD2. Germline V gene sequence: CDR1 MNHEY, CDR2 SVGEGT. Unmatched junction bases numbered 7, after V lost 5 bases and J lost 2 bases. The CDR3 spans 15 residues.

The rearrangement links TRBV4-2 to TRBJ2-7, with 8 bases fitting TRBD1. The length of the CDR3 is 14 residues. Germline assignment: CDR1 LGHNA and CDR2 YNFKEQ. V was pared by 3 bases and J by 0 bases, with 1 base of the junction left unmatched. CDR3 in amino acids: CASSHTGGSYEQYF. CDR3 sequence (DNA): TGTGCCAGCAGCCATACAGGGGGCTCCTACGAGCAGTACTTC.

V and J are TRBV27 and TRBJ2-7, with 7 bases lining up with TRBD2. The germline gives CDR1 MNHEY, CDR2 SMNVEV (reference sequence). The CDR3 totals 14 residues. The J segment lost 3 bases and the V segment lost 0 bases, leaving 2 bases of the junction unmatched. The CDR3 DNA is TGTGCCAGCAGTTTATCGCGGGGGAACTACGAGCAGTACTTC. Residues: CASSLSRGNYEQYF.

The chain couples TRBV7-2 to TRBJ2-1; weak D call: TRBD1 (6 bases). Germline-derived CDR1 and CDR2 are SGHTA and FQGNSA. Trimming pared 0 bases from V and 5 bases from J, leaving 20 bases between. The CDR3 has 18 residues. CDR3 protein: CASSLAPMVAGAHNEQFF. The CDR3 DNA reads TGTGCCAGCAGCTTAGCGCCAATGGTGGCAGGGGCCCACAATGAGCAGTTCTTC.

The rearrangement links TRBV23-1 to TRBJ1-4, with D possibly being TRBD1 (5 bases). TRBV23-1 is an ORF, and what it does is uncertain. The length of the CDR3 is 19 residues. V lost 0 bases and J lost 8, with 25 bases in between. The CDR3 nucleotides are TGCGCCAGCAGTCAATCCCTTTCGCGGGACGGGGCGCGGGGAGAAAAACTGTTTTTT. This gives the protein CASSQSLSRDGARGEKLFF.

This rearrangement joins TRBV4-1 to TRBJ2-1; 8 positions agree with TRBD1. This CDR3 spans 15 amino acids. Germline V CDR1 and CDR2: MGHRA, YSYEKL. After removal of 3 bases from V and 9 bases from J, the junction contained 10 bases not matched to a gene. The DNA for the CDR3 is TGCGCCAGCAGCCACGAGGGCAGGGGGCTGATTGAGCAGTTCTTC. Protein sequence: CASSHEGRGLIEQFF.

The chain links TRBV3-1 (or the pseudogene TRBV3-2) to TRBJ1-5; 9 positions match TRBD1. The germline gives CDR1 LGHDT, CDR2 YNNKEL (reference sequence). With V trimmed by 4 bases and J by 2 bases, 0 bases remained unmatched. CDR3 length equals 14 residues. The DNA for the CDR3 is TGTGCCAGCAGCCGACAGGGGGGCAATCAGCCCCAGCATTTT. Translation gives CASSRQGGNQPQHF.

In nucleotides, the CDR3 is TGCGCCAGCAGCTTGGTGGCAGGGGGCTACAATGAGCAGTTCTTC. Its translation is CASSLVAGGYNEQFF. This chain connects TRBV5-1 to TRBJ2-1; 7 positions agree with TRBD1. Germline lookup yields CDR1 SGHRS and CDR2 YFSETQ. Trimming at V came to 0 bases and at J to 3 bases, leaving 3 bases not matched to a gene. This CDR3 is 15 amino acids long.

V is TRBV20-1 and J is TRBJ1-1; a possible D gene is TRBD1 (5 bases). The V gene's germline CDR1 is DFQATT and CDR2 SNEGSKA (reference sequence). The CDR3 has 11 amino acids. V gave up 6 bases and J gave up 7 bases, with 12 bases separating them. This CDR3 is CSALGASEAFF. The CDR3 bases are TGCAGTGCGTTAGGGGCGAGTGAAGCTTTCTTT.

J is TRBJ2-2 and V is TRBV30, with D perhaps being TRBD1 or TRBD2 (5 bases each). Trimming took off 1 base at V and 1 base at J, with 10 bases between the two ends. Germline assignment: CDR1 GTSNPN and CDR2 SVGIG (reference sequence). The CDR3 totals 15 residues. The CDR3 bases are TGTGCCTGGAGTGCGGGGCAGCTGAACACCGGGGAGCTGTTTTTT. This sequence encodes CAWSAGQLNTGELFF.